This T cell receptor beta chain comes out of a study of blood T cell repertoires in COVID-19. Study details: Collection of acute and convalescent COVID-19 samples took place in the United States, Italy and Spain. T cells, B-cell-depleted T cells, or PBMCs provided the cDNA or gDNA that served as material.

Under the authors' procedure: Amplification with reference gene primers provided the estimates of nucleated cell counts. Here immunoSEQ multiplex PCR was the method, and the copy in TCRdb shows in-frame clones only, minus some. V, J and clone size are those of that table, while D and trimming were read from the DNA. This sample has over 40,000 clones; roughly 80% occur once, and the top ten carry less than 8%. This CDR3 region has 12 residues. Germline values: CDR1 MGHDK, CDR2 SYGVNS. With 8 bases removed from V and 14 bases from J, the gap between germline ends came to 18 bases. The sequenced material came from peripheral blood. This clonotype was obtained from a man in his 60s with active COVID-19. The chain carries TRBV25-1 and TRBJ1-4; D remains ambiguous. CDR3 protein: CASLALGGGLFF. The DNA of the CDR3 is TGTGCCAGCCTGGCCCTTGGAGGCGGGCTGTTTTTT.